The 30 T cell receptor beta chains below all came from one sample that was sequenced in a study of T cell responses to AZD1222 COVID-19 vaccine. Method: immunoSEQ multiplex PCR; TCRdb's copy keeps in-frame clones and lacks some. The data hold 130,000 or so clones, with 89% observed a single time. Sample: peripheral blood, taken on day 0 of AZD1222 vaccination. Receptor source: an adult in good health.

V is TRBV6-1 and J is TRBJ1-1; D call uncertain. The CDR3 extends over 14 amino acids. Germline V gene data show CDR1 as MNHNS and CDR2 as SASEGT. Trimming removed 3 bases at V and 1 base at J, with 9 bases between. The DNA of the CDR3 is TGTGCCAGCAGTGAGACACGGACGAACACTGAAGCTTTCTTT. The encoded protein is CASSETRTNTEAFF.

The V and J genes are TRBV3-1 (or the pseudogene TRBV3-2) and TRBJ1-2; 7 bases map to TRBD1. Germline CDR1 reads LGHDT; CDR2 reads YNNKEL (reference sequence). J lost 1 base, V lost 4 bases, and 12 bases had no gene match. CDR3 size: 17 residues. The CDR3 coding sequence is TGTGCCAGCAGCCCCGGGACAGAAATCTCTTTTAACTATGGCTACACCTTC. It specifies CASSPGTEISFNYGYTF.

The chain carries TRBV19 and TRBJ1-1; D is ambiguous. This CDR3 spans 18 amino acids. V lost 4 bases, J lost 0 bases, and 21 bases lay in between. Germline CDR1 and CDR2: LNHDA and SQIVND (reference sequence). The CDR3 protein is CASSTIAPAGVMNTEAFF. In DNA form, the CDR3 reads TGTGCCAGTAGTACCATCGCGCCGGCAGGAGTTATGAACACTGAAGCTTTCTTT.

A word on this clone: Relative to the germline gene, one junction end is altered; a read error may explain this. CDR3 sequence: CASSPDRLNKKLFF. CDR3 bases: TGTGCCAGCTCACCCGACAGGCTTAATAAAAAACTGTTTTTT. The chain carries TRBV18 and TRBJ1-4; D is perhaps TRBD1 (6 bases). The CDR3 runs to 14 residues. CDR1 KGHSH and CDR2 LQKENI come from the germline V gene.

The genes are TRBV7-9 and TRBJ1-5; a possible D gene is TRBD1 (5 bases). The germline V gene has CDR1 SEHNR and CDR2 FQNEAQ (reference sequence). The CDR3 sequence is 15 residues long. V shed 1 base and J shed 0 bases, with 7 bases lying between them. The CDR3 loop is CASSLGGVSNQPQHF. As DNA, the CDR3 is TGTGCCAGCAGCTTAGGAGGGGTTAGCAATCAGCCCCAGCATTTT.

The chain recombines TRBV5-6 with TRBJ2-7, with D hard to call. The CDR3 loop spans 12 amino acids. Deletions cut 4 bases from V and 6 bases from J, with 11 bases between. Germline-derived CDR1 and CDR2 are SGHDT and YYEEEE. The CDR3 DNA sequence: TGTGCCAGCAGCCGTGGGATGGGCGAGCAGTACTTC. Its translation is CASSRGMGEQYF.

The CDR3 region has the DNA TGTGCCAGCATTCCGACCCGGGGATACAATGAGCAGTTCTTC. Translation gives CASIPTRGYNEQFF. V usage is TRBV6-6 and J usage is TRBJ2-1; D is possibly TRBD2 (5 bases). V was pared by 7 bases and J by 4 bases, with 14 bases between. Germline V gives CDR1 MNHNY, CDR2 SVGAGI (reference sequence). The CDR3 runs 14 residues.

Only a few counts were recorded for this clone. V and J are TRBV15 and TRBJ2-1; TRBD1 matches at 10 bases. The CDR3 is 15 residues long. The V segment lost 0 bases and the J segment 9 bases; nucleotides outside the gene matches: 5. Germline CDR1 reads LNHNV; CDR2 reads YYDKDF (reference sequence). The CDR3 spells CATSRDDRGLGEQFF. The CDR3 region has the DNA TGTGCCACCAGCAGAGATGACAGGGGGCTCGGTGAGCAGTTCTTC.

The chain links TRBV3-1 (or the pseudogene TRBV3-2) to TRBJ1-4; the match to TRBD1 covers 8 bases. Germline V gene lookup returns CDR1 LGHDT and CDR2 YNNKEL (reference sequence). Trimming cost V 3 bases and J 3 bases; bases outside gene matches: 6. This CDR3 comprises 16 residues. The CDR3 coding sequence is TGTGCCAGCAGCCATTTTGGACAGGGTCCTAATGAAAAACTGTTTTTT. Translated, it gives CASSHFGQGPNEKLFF.

V is TRBV28 and J is TRBJ2-7; D is ambiguous. Per the germline V gene, CDR1 is MDHEN and CDR2 is SYDVKM. V lost 5 bases to trimming and J lost 2 bases, with 7 bases between them. The CDR3 is 12 amino acids. The chain's CDR3 is CASSTYPYEQYF. For the CDR3, the DNA is TGTGCCAGCAGTACTTACCCCTACGAGCAGTACTTC.

V and J are TRBV9 and TRBJ2-7; tentatively, D is TRBD1 (6 bases). The CDR3 covers 14 residues. V was pared by 4 bases and J by 1 base, with 12 bases between. Germline CDR1 reads SGDLS; CDR2 reads YYNGEE. In DNA, the CDR3 is TGTGCCAGCAGCTGGACCGACAGGTCCTACGAGCAGTACTTC. Translation gives CASSWTDRSYEQYF.

The chain joins TRBV4-3 to TRBJ1-1, with D tentatively TRBD1 (6 bases). The CDR3 runs to 17 residues. The germline CDR1 and CDR2 sequences are LGHNA and YSLEER. V lost 2 bases and J 3 bases, leaving 19 bases between the germline ends. This CDR3 reads CASSQMMGAIGDTEAFF. The CDR3 DNA sequence: TGCGCCAGCAGCCAAATGATGGGGGCAATAGGTGACACTGAAGCTTTCTTT.

This chain links TRBV25-1 with TRBJ1-1; 7 positions agree with TRBD1. The CDR3 length is 16 residues. Germline CDR1 reads MGHDK; CDR2 reads SYGVNS. V lost 3 bases, J lost 6 bases, and 13 bases stayed unmatched. CDR3 sequence (DNA): TGTGCCAGCAGTGAGAGAGACAGGGAGTGGGGGCCTGAAGCTTTCTTT. This gives the protein CASSERDREWGPEAFF.

This chain links TRBV9 with TRBJ1-2; no clear D. The germline V gene encodes CDR1 SGDLS and CDR2 YYNGEE. This CDR3 contains 12 residues. Trimming left V 5 bases short and J 3 bases short, with 8 bases between. The CDR3 sequence is CASRAFDYGYTF. Written as DNA, the CDR3 is TGTGCCAGCAGGGCCTTCGACTATGGCTACACCTTC.

This clone was seen only once. The rearrangement joins TRBV28 to TRBJ1-5, with a tentative D call TRBD1 (5 bases). V was pared by 1 base and J by 9 bases, with 34 bases between. Germline CDR1 and CDR2: MDHEN and SYDVKM. The length of the CDR3 is 21 residues. CDR3: CASSLFLRVLDTSKESRPQHF. Written as DNA, the CDR3 is TGTGCCAGCAGTTTATTCTTGCGTGTGCTGGACACCTCGAAAGAGTCTCGGCCCCAGCATTTT.

The chain combines TRBV28 with TRBJ2-2, with 7 bases aligning to TRBD1. The J segment lost 3 bases and the V segment lost 1 base, leaving 11 bases of the junction unmatched. The CDR3 loop spans 18 amino acids. Germline-derived CDR1 and CDR2 are MDHEN and SYDVKM. The CDR3 DNA reads TGTGCCAGCAGTTTATCCCAGACAGGGCGATTGGACACCGGGGAGCTGTTTTTT. Its protein product is CASSLSQTGRLDTGELFF. Full variable domain (rest looked up from reference TRBV28 and TRBJ2-2): DVKVTQSSRYLVKRTGEKVFLECVQDMDHENMFWYRQDPGLGLRLIYFSYDVKMKEKGDIPEGYSVSREKKERFSLILESASTNQTSMYLCASSLSQTGRLDTGELFFGEGSRLTVL.

This sequence joins TRBV10-3 and TRBJ1-1; D remains unclear. Germline CDR1 reads ENHRY; CDR2 reads SYGVKD. V was trimmed by 7 bases and J by 1 base, leaving 13 bases between them. This CDR3 is built from 14 residues. The CDR3 is CAIKSDGTNTEAFF. The CDR3 nucleotides are TGTGCCATCAAATCGGACGGAACGAACACTGAAGCTTTCTTT.

V and J are TRBV21-1 and TRBJ2-3; the table gives TRBD2 as D, unverified against the DNA. TRBV21-1 is listed as a pseudogene. The CDR3 is made up of 15 amino acids. CDR3 DNA: TGTGCCAGCAGCAAAGTTTCGTTTAGCACAGATACGCAGTATTTT. This encodes CASSKVSFSTDTQYF.

The rearrangement uses TRBV7-6 and TRBJ2-7; 10 bases agree with TRBD1. Looked up from germline, CDR1 is SGHVS and CDR2 is FNYEAQ. The V and J ends lost 5 bases and 5 bases, in that order; junction bases with no gene match: 12. CDR3 length: 16 amino acids. In DNA, the CDR3 is TGTGCCAGCAGCCCAAGACAGGGGGCGCGTGCTCACGAGCAGTACTTC. It translates to CASSPRQGARAHEQYF. The whole variable domain, remainder taken from reference TRBV7-6 and TRBJ2-7, is GAGVSQSPRYKVTKRGQDVALRCDPISGHVSLYWYRQALGQGPEFLTYFNYEAQQDKSGLPNDRFSAERPEGSISTLTIQRTEQRDSAMYRCASSPRQGARAHEQYFGPGTRLTVT.

J is TRBJ1-2 and V is TRBV27; D ambiguous. Germline CDR1 reads MNHEY; CDR2 reads SMNVEV (reference sequence). CDR3 length: 12 amino acids. Trimming left V 3 bases short and J 8 bases short, with 10 bases between. This CDR3 reads CASSFRGAGYTF. CDR3 nucleotide sequence: TGTGCCAGCAGTTTTCGGGGAGCCGGCTACACCTTC.

The CDR3 region is CASSYPQLYGYTF. CDR3 DNA: TGTGCCAGCAGTTACCCCCAACTCTATGGCTACACCTTC. The rearrangement uses TRBV6-2 or TRBV6-3 and TRBJ1-2; D gene uncertain. The V gene lost 2 bases and the J gene lost 4 bases, with 8 bases spanning the gap. Germline CDR1 MNHEY, CDR2 SVGEGT. The CDR3 runs 13 residues.

The CDR3 here is CASSPRGLTYEQYF. The CDR3, as DNA: TGTGCCAGCAGCCCTCGGGGGTTAACCTACGAGCAGTACTTC. The chain employs TRBV7-2 and TRBJ2-7; D may be TRBD2 (6 bases). CDR3 length: 14 residues. Trimming took off 5 bases at V and 2 bases at J, with 13 bases between the two ends. The germline V gene has CDR1 SGHTA and CDR2 FQGNSA.

V usage is TRBV18 and J usage is TRBJ2-3, with D hard to call. Germline CDR1 is KGHSH and CDR2 is LQKENI. CDR3 size: 14 residues. V gave up 2 bases and J gave up 0 bases, with 6 bases separating them. CDR3 coding DNA: TGTGCCAGCTCACCAAGGCAGAGCACAGATACGCAGTATTTT. Its protein product is CASSPRQSTDTQYF.

This clone was observed once. The chain recombines TRBV27 with TRBJ1-2, with D possibly being TRBD1 (5 bases). V was clipped by 4 bases and J by 6 bases, with 12 bases between them. The CDR3 contains 13 residues. Germline assignment: CDR1 MNHEY and CDR2 SMNVEV (reference sequence). CDR3 in DNA: TGTGCCAGCAGTTGGTGGGGCTCCCATGGCTACACCTTC. This gives the protein CASSWWGSHGYTF.

This chain connects TRBV7-2 to TRBJ2-1; the match to TRBD1 covers 9 bases. After removal of 5 bases from V and 4 bases from J, the junction contained 6 bases not matched to a gene. This CDR3 region has 15 residues. Germline V gene data show CDR1 as SGHTA and CDR2 as FQGNSA. The CDR3 here is CASSIGTGLYNEQFF. CDR3 DNA: TGTGCCAGCAGCATAGGGACAGGGTTATACAATGAGCAGTTCTTC.

This clone was recorded once. The chain links TRBV6-2 or TRBV6-3 to TRBJ2-4; TRBD1 matches at 8 bases. V lost 4 bases, J lost 3 bases, and 5 bases stayed unmatched. Germline assignment: CDR1 MNHEY and CDR2 SVGEGT. This CDR3 comprises 15 residues. CDR3 DNA sequence: TGTGCCAGCAGTTCACGACAGGGGAACAAAAACATTCAGTACTTC. Its translation is CASSSRQGNKNIQYF.

The V call is TRBV27, the J call TRBJ2-7, with 10 bases fitting TRBD1. The CDR3 sequence is 18 residues long. V shed 0 bases and J 5 bases; nucleotides not matched to a gene: 13. Germline V gives CDR1 MNHEY, CDR2 SMNVEV (reference sequence). The CDR3 bases are TGTGCCAGCAGTTTATCCAACAGATGGGACAGGGGTCTTCACGAGCAGTACTTC. Amino acid sequence: CASSLSNRWDRGLHEQYF.

The chain has TRBV27 and TRBJ1-6; D possibly corresponds to TRBD1 (5 bases). Germline values: CDR1 MNHEY, CDR2 SMNVEV (reference sequence). CDR3 length: 17 residues. The V gene lost 3 bases and the J gene lost 7 bases, with 19 bases spanning the gap. This CDR3 is CASSLVGGGRSNSPLHF. The CDR3 DNA reads TGTGCCAGCAGTTTGGTGGGGGGGGGACGTTCAAATTCACCCCTCCACTTT.

The chain recombines TRBV6-5 with TRBJ2-7, with D perhaps matching TRBD2 (6 bases). The CDR3 consists of 15 residues. V lost 6 bases, J lost 5 bases, and 20 bases lay in between. Germline CDR1 reads MNHEY; CDR2 reads SVGAGI. In DNA form, the CDR3 reads TGTGCCAGCAGCTTCCTGGGGGGTCTTGCCAACGAGCAGTACTTC. Translated: CASSFLGGLANEQYF.

This chain joins TRBV21-1 and TRBJ2-7; the table's TRBD1 call for D was not verified on the DNA. TRBV21-1 represents a pseudogene. CDR3 length: 15 residues. CDR3 in DNA: TGTGCCAGCAGCAAAGCGCGACAGGGATGGTACGAGCAGTACTTC. It is translated as CASSKARQGWYEQYF.